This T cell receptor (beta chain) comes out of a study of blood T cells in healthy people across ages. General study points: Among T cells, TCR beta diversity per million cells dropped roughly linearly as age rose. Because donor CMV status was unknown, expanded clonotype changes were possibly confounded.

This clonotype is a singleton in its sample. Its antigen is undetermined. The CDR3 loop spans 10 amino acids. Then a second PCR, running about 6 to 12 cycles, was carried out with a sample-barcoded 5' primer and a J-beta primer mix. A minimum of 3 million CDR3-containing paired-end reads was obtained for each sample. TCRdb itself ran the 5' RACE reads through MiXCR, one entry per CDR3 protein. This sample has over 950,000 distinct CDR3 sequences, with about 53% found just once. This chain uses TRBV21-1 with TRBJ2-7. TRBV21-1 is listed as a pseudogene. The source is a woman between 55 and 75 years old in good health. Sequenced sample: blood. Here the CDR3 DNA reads TGTGCCAGCATAGAATACGAGCAGTACTTC. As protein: CASIEYEQYF.